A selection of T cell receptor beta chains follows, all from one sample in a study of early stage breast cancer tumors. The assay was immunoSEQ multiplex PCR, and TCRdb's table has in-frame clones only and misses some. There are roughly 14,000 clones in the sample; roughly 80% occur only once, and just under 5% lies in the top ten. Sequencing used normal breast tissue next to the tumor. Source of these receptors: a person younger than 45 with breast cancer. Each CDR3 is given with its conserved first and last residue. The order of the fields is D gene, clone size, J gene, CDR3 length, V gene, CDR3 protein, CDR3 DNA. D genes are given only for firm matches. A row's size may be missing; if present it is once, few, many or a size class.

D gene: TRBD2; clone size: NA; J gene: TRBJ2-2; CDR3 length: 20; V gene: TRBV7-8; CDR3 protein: CASSLVTTSGRANSPGELFF; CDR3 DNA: TGTGCCAGCAGCTTAGTCACGACTAGCGGGAGGGCCAATAGTCCCGGGGAGCTGTTTTTT
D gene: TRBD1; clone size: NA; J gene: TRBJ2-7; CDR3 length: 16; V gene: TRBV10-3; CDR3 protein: CAINSRAGTGFDEQYF; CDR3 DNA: TGTGCCATCAATTCTCGCGCCGGGACAGGTTTTGACGAGCAGTACTTC
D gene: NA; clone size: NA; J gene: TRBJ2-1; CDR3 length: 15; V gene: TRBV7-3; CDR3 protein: CASSPRDDSYNEQFF; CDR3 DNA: TGTGCCAGCAGCCCCCGGGACGATTCCTACAATGAGCAGTTCTTC
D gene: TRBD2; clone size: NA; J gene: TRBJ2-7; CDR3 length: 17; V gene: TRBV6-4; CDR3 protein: CASSSAPPAGDTYEQYF; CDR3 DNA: TGTGCCAGCAGTTCCGCACCCCCAGCGGGAGATACCTACGAGCAGTACTTC
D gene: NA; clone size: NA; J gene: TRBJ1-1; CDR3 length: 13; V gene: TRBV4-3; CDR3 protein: CASSQDRNTEAFF; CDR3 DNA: TGCGCCAGCAGCCAGGACAGAAACACTGAAGCTTTCTTT
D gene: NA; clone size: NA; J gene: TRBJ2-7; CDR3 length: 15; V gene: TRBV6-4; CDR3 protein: CASTRPAHKSYEQYF; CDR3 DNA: TGTGCCAGCACCCGCCCAGCGCATAAGTCCTACGAGCAGTACTTC
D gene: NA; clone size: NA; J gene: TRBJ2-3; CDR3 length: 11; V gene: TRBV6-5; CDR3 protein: CASKMGGTQYF; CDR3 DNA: TGTGCCAGCAAAATGGGAGGTACGCAGTATTTT
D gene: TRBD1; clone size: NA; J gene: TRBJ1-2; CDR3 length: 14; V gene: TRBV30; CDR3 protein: CAWSDRGADYGYTF; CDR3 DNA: TGTGCCTGGAGTGACAGGGGCGCTGACTATGGCTACACCTTC
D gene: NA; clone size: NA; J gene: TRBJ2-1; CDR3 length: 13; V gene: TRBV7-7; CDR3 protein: CASSTDRYNEQFF; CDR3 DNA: TGTGCCAGCAGCACCGACAGGTACAATGAGCAGTTCTTC
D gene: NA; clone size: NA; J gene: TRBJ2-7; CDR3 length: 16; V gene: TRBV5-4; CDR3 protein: CASSFTFGTGPYEQYF; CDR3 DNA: TGTGCCAGCAGCTTCACGTTCGGGACGGGCCCCTACGAGCAGTACTTC
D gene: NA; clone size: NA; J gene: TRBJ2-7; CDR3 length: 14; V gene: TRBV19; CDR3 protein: CASSTQVIGYEQYF; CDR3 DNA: TGTGCCAGTAGTACCCAGGTTATCGGCTACGAGCAGTACTTC
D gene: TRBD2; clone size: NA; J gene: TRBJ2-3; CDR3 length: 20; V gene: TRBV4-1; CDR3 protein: CASSQDRGLAGEEGTDTQYF; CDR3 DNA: TGCGCCAGCAGCCAAGATCGGGGACTAGCGGGAGAGGAGGGCACAGATACGCAGTATTTT
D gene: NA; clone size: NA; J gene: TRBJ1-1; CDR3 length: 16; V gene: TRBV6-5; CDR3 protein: CASSYSRVELNTEAFF; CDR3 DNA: TGTGCCAGCAGTTACTCGCGCGTGGAATTGAACACTGAAGCTTTCTTT
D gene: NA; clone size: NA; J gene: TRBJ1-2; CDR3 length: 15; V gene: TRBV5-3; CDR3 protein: CASSLGVGPGAGYTF; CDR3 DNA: TGTGCCAGCAGCTTGGGCGTGGGACCGGGGGCTGGCTACACCTTC
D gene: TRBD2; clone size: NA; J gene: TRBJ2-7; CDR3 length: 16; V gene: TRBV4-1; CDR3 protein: CASSPRQTSGLYEQYF; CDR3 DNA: TGCGCCAGCAGCCCACGGCAGACTAGCGGCCTCTACGAGCAGTACTTC
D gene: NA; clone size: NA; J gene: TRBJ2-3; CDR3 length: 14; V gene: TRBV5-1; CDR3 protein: CASSQDSSTDTQYF; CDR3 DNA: TGCGCCAGCAGTCAAGACAGTAGCACAGATACGCAGTATTTT
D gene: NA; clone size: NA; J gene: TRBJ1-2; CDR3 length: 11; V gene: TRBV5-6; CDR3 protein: CASSSGAGYTF; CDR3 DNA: TGTGCCAGCAGCTCAGGGGCTGGCTACACCTTC
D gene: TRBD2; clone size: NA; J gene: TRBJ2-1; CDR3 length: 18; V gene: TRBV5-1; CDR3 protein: CASSFNLAGVGSYNEQFF; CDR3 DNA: TGCGCCAGCAGTTTCAACCTAGCGGGAGTGGGCTCCTACAATGAGCAGTTCTTC
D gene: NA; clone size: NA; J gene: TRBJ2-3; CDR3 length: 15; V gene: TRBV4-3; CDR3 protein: CASSQVADSTDTQYF; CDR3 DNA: TGCGCCAGCAGCCAAGTTGCGGATAGCACAGATACGCAGTATTTT
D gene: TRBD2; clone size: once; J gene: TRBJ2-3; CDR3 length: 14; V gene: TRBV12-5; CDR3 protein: CASGFELADDTQYF; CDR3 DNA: TGTGCTAGTGGTTTTGAACTAGCGGACGATACGCAGTATTTT
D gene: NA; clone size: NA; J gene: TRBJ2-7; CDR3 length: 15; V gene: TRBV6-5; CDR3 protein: CASSPQVWVRYEQYF; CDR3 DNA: TGTGCCAGCAGCCCCCAGGTTTGGGTCAGGTACGAGCAGTACTTC
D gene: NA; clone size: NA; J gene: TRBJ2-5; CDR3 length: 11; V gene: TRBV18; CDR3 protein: CASSPQETQYF; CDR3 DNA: TGTGCCAGCTCACCACAAGAGACCCAGTACTTC
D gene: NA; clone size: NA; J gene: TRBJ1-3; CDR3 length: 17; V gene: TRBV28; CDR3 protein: CASSSPARLSSGNTIYF; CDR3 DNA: TGTGCCAGCAGTTCCCCGGCCAGACTGTCCTCTGGAAACACCATATATTTT
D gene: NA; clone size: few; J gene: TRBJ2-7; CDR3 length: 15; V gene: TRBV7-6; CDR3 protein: CASSLVSEGSYEQYF; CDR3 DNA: TGTGCCAGCAGCTTAGTGTCGGAGGGCTCCTACGAGCAGTACTTC
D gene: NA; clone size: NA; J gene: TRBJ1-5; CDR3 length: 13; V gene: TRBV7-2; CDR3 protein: CASSAWTDQPQHF; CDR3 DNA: TGTGCCAGCAGCGCCTGGACTGATCAGCCCCAGCATTTT
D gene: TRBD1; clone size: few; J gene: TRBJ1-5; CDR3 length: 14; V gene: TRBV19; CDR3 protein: CASTGTGGYQPQHF; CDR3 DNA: TGTGCCAGTACGGGGACAGGGGGCTATCAGCCCCAGCATTTT
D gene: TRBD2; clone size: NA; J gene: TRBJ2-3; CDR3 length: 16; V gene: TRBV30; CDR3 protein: CAWSSGRAIHTDTQYF; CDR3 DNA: TGTGCCTGGAGTAGCGGGAGGGCCATTCACACAGATACGCAGTATTTT
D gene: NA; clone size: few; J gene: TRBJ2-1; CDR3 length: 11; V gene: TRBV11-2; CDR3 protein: CASSRRLEQFF; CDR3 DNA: TGTGCCAGCAGCCGACGGCTAGAGCAGTTCTTC
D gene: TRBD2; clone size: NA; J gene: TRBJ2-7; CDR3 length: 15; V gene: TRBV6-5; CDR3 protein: CASSAFSGISYEQYF; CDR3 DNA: TGTGCCAGCAGTGCCTTTAGCGGGATCTCCTACGAGCAGTACTTC
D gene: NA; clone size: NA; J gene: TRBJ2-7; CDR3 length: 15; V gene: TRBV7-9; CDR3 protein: CASSGGLGRVYEQYF; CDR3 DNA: TGTGCCAGCAGCGGGGGGCTAGGGAGAGTCTACGAGCAGTACTTC
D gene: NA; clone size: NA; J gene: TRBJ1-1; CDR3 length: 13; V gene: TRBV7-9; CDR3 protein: CASSFGGDTEAFF; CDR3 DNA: TGTGCCAGCAGCTTCGGGGGGGACACTGAAGCTTTCTTT
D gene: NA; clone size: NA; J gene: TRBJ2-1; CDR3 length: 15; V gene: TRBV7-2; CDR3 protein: CASSLRRSSYNEQFF; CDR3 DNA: TGTGCCAGCAGCTTACGGAGGAGCTCCTACAATGAGCAGTTCTTC
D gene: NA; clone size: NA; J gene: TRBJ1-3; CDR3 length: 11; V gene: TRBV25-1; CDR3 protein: CAIFPGNTIYF; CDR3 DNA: TGTGCCATCTTCCCCGGAAACACCATATATTTT
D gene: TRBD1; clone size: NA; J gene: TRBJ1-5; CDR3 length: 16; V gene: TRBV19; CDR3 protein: CASSTDRGRSNQPQHF; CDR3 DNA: TGTGCCAGTAGTACAGACAGGGGAAGGAGCAATCAGCCCCAGCATTTT
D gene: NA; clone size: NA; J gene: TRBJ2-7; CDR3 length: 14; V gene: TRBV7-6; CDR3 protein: CASSAGRDTYEQYF; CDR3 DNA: TGTGCCAGCAGCGCGGGGAGGGACACCTACGAGCAGTACTTC